This entry lists 17 T cell receptor beta chains sequenced from one sample in a study of PD-L1 blockade in urothelial cancer. Time point: pretreatment peripheral blood. Sequenced by immunoSEQ multiplex PCR; TCRdb stores in-frame clones only, minus some. The data contain tens of thousands of clones, 70% to 90% of them seen just once; the ten biggest clones take up around 15%. The sample here was PBMCs, taken around atezolizumab (anti-PD-L1) treatment. The receptors originated from a man in his 60s with urothelial cancer.

This clone was counted only a few times. V and J are TRBV28 and TRBJ1-6; D is ambiguous. Germline V gene lookup returns CDR1 MDHEN and CDR2 SYDVKM. This CDR3 region has 13 residues. The V end was cut by 5 bases, the J end by 9 bases, with 11 bases between. DNA for the CDR3: TGTGCCAGCAGTCCTCCCCCAGGTTCACCCCTCCACTTT. Protein: CASSPPPGSPLHF.

V and J are TRBV6-1 and TRBJ2-1, with D tentatively TRBD2 (6 bases). Germline CDR1 is MNHNS and CDR2 is SASEGT. V was trimmed by 2 bases and J by 7 bases, leaving 15 bases between them. The CDR3 length is 15 residues. The CDR3 DNA sequence: TGTGCCAGCAGTGAATTGGCGGGATCAAGGAATGAGCAGTTCTTC. Its protein is CASSELAGSRNEQFF.

The chain joins TRBV7-6 to TRBJ2-5; TRBD2 might be the D (5 bases). The V and J ends lost 1 base and 5 bases respectively, with 8 bases between them. CDR3 length: 13 residues. Germline CDR1 is SGHVS and CDR2 is FNYEAQ. CDR3 region: CASSLGLRETQYF. In DNA form, the CDR3 reads TGTGCCAGCAGCTTAGGACTAAGGGAGACCCAGTACTTC.

The CDR3: CASSPAQNTEAFF. As DNA, the CDR3 is TGTGCCAGCAGCCCAGCGCAGAACACTGAAGCTTTCTTT. The rearrangement uses TRBV2 and TRBJ1-1, with D unresolved. Germline V lookup: CDR1 SNHLY, CDR2 FYNNEI. Between the trimmed V and J ends, which lost 6 bases and 1 base, there was a span of 9 bases. This CDR3 is built from 13 residues.

The rearrangement links TRBV5-1 to TRBJ2-5; the match to TRBD1 covers 10 bases. V gave up 7 bases and J gave up 0 bases; unmatched junction bases: 0. The CDR3 covers 13 residues. Germline-derived CDR1 and CDR2 are SGHRS and YFSETQ. This CDR3 is CASGTGDQETQYF. CDR3 coding DNA: TGCGCCAGCGGGACAGGGGACCAAGAGACCCAGTACTTC.

The gene calls are TRBV5-6 and TRBJ1-3; 7 nucleotides agree with TRBD1. V lost 4 bases to trimming and J lost 0 bases; unmatched junction nucleotides: 7. CDR1 and CDR2 from the germline V gene are SGHDT and YYEEEE. There are 16 residues in the CDR3. CDR3 loop: CASSADRIYSGNTIYF. In nucleotides, the CDR3 is TGTGCCAGCAGCGCGGACAGGATCTACTCTGGAAACACCATATATTTT.

This clone was seen at least ten times. The chain couples TRBV4-1 to TRBJ1-6, with a weak D call TRBD1 (5 bases). Germline CDR1 is MGHRA and CDR2 is YSYEKL. The germline V and J ends were trimmed by 0 bases and 7 bases, with 10 bases remaining between them. The CDR3 consists of 15 residues. This CDR3 is CASSQDIGANSPLHF. The CDR3 bases are TGCGCCAGCAGCCAAGATATAGGGGCAAATTCACCCCTCCACTTT.

The rearrangement uses TRBV29-1 and TRBJ2-7, with 9 nucleotides matching TRBD2. The CDR3 has 14 residues. Germline V CDR1 and CDR2: SQVTM, ANQGSEA. After removal of 1 base from V and 6 bases from J, the junction contained 7 bases not matched to a gene. CDR3 in amino acids: CSVEVQRGAGEQYF. The CDR3 region has the DNA TGCAGCGTTGAAGTCCAGCGGGGGGCGGGCGAGCAGTACTTC.

Comments on this clone: An end of the junction does not agree with germline; a read error may underlie this. The rearrangement joins TRBV28 to TRBJ2-1, with 15 bases that match TRBD2. Germline-derived CDR1 and CDR2 are MDHEN and SYDVKM. The CDR3 sequence is 16 residues long. The CDR3 DNA is TGTGCCAGCAGTCTATGGACTAGCGGGGGGGCCGGTGAGCAGTTCTTC. Translation: CASSLWTSGGAGEQFF.

The rearrangement uses TRBV27 and TRBJ1-1, with D possibly being TRBD1 (5 bases). V was cut by 4 bases and J by 0 bases, with 15 bases left in between. CDR1 is MNHEY and CDR2 is SMNVEV in the germline V gene (reference sequence). There are 16 residues in the CDR3. The CDR3 here is CASSSNPGSVNTEAFF. CDR3 in DNA: TGTGCCAGCAGTTCCAATCCAGGGTCGGTGAACACTGAAGCTTTCTTT.

This clone was observed once. V is TRBV10-1 and J is TRBJ2-3; maybe TRBD2 (6 bases). Germline loops: CDR1 WNHNN, CDR2 SYGVQD (reference sequence). Trimming left V 2 bases short and J 4 bases short, with 7 bases between. The CDR3 has 13 amino acids. DNA of the CDR3: TGCGCCAGCAGTGAGGGAGGGCCAGATACGCAGTATTTT. It encodes CASSEGGPDTQYF.

The chain uses TRBV19 and TRBJ1-2; D might be TRBD1 (6 bases). The V end was cut by 3 bases, the J end by 13 bases, with 21 bases between. The CDR3 has 14 amino acids. Germline V gene sequence: CDR1 LNHDA, CDR2 SQIVND (reference sequence). In nucleotides, the CDR3 is TGTGCCAGTAGTATCTTCAACTCCGCGGGGGGCACCACCTTC. Amino acid sequence: CASSIFNSAGGTTF.

The V gene is TRBV7-8, the J gene TRBJ1-5; no definite D call. The CDR3 loop spans 15 amino acids. In germline, CDR1 is SGHVS, CDR2 FQNEAQ. Deletions cut 1 base from V and 0 bases from J, with 7 bases between. Written as DNA, the CDR3 is TGTGCCAGCAGCTTAGGACATAATAGCAATCAGCCCCAGCATTTT. Protein: CASSLGHNSNQPQHF.

This chain joins TRBV5-1 and TRBJ1-5; D is perhaps TRBD1 (5 bases). The CDR3 covers 19 residues. In germline, CDR1 is SGHRS, CDR2 YFSETQ. V lost 0 bases to trimming and J lost 1 base, with 20 bases between them. The CDR3 loop reads CASSLVGTLVRSSNQPQHF. The CDR3 nucleotides are TGCGCCAGCAGCTTGGTTGGGACTTTGGTACGCAGCAGCAATCAGCCCCAGCATTTT.

The genes are TRBV6-1 and TRBJ1-5; D remains ambiguous. Germline-derived CDR1 and CDR2 are MNHNS and SASEGT. Trimming took off 4 bases at V and 9 bases at J, with 10 bases between the two ends. This CDR3 is built from 12 residues. CDR3 nucleotide sequence: TGTGCCAGCAGTGGGGCAGGCACGCCCCAGCATTTT. It yields the protein CASSGAGTPQHF.

The CDR3 DNA is TGTGCCAGCAGCCCCACTAGCGGGAGTTTCAATGAGCAGTTCTTC. This codes for CASSPTSGSFNEQFF. This rearrangement joins TRBV5-4 to TRBJ2-1; 11 bases are a match to TRBD2. The V segment lost 4 bases and the J segment 6 bases; nucleotides outside the gene matches: 6. Per germline, CDR1 SGHNT and CDR2 YYREEE (reference sequence). The CDR3 loop spans 15 amino acids. Full variable domain (remainder filled in from reference TRBV5-4 and TRBJ2-1): ETGVTQSPTHLIKTRGQQVTLRCSSQSGHNTVSWYQQALGQGPQFIFQYYREEENGRGNFPPRFSGLQFPNYSSELNVNALELDDSALYLCASSPTSGSFNEQFFGPGTRLTVL.

CDR3 sequence: CASARDSYTEAFF. For the CDR3, the DNA is TGTGCCAGTGCCCGGGACAGTTACACTGAAGCTTTCTTT. The genes are TRBV19 and TRBJ1-1; TRBD1 aligns across 7 bases. The trim removed 8 bases at V and 3 bases at J, leaving 6 bases unmatched. Germline V gene sequence: CDR1 LNHDA, CDR2 SQIVND (reference sequence). This CDR3 has 13 residues.